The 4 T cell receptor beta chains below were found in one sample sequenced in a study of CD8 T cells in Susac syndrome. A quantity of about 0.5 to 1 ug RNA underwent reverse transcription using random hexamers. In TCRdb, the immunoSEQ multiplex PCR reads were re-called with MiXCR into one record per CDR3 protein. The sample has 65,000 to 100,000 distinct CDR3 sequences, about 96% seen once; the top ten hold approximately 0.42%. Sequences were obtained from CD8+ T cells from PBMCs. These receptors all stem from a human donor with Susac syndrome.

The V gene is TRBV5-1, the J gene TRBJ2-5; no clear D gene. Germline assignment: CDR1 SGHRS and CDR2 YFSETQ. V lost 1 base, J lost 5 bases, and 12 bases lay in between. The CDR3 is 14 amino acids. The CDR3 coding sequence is TGCGCCAGCAGCTTGAACCGGTTGGGGGAGACCCAGTACTTC. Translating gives CASSLNRLGETQYF.

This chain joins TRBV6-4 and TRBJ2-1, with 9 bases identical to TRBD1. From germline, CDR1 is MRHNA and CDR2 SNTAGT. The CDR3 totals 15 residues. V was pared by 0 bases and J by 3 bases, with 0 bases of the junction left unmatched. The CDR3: CASSDSTGGYNEQFF. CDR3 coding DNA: TGTGCCAGCAGTGACTCGACAGGGGGCTACAATGAGCAGTTCTTC.

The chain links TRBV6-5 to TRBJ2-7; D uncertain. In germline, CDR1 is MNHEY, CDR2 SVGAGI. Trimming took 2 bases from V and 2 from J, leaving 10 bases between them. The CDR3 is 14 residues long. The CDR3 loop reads CASSYAFTPYEQYF. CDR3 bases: TGTGCCAGCAGTTACGCCTTCACCCCCTACGAGCAGTACTTC.

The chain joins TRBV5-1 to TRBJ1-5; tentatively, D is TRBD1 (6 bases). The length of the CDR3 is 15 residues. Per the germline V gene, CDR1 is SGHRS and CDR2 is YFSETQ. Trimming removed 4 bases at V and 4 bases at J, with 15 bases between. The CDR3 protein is CASSHTGNPNQPQHF. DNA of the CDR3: TGCGCCAGCAGCCATACAGGGAACCCTAATCAGCCCCAGCATTTT. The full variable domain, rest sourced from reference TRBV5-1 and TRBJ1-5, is KAGVTQTPRYLIKTRGQQVTLSCSPISGHRSVSWYQQTPGQGLQFLFEYFSETQRNKGNFPGRFSGRQFSNSRSEMNVSTLELGDSALYLCASSHTGNPNQPQHFGDGTRLSIL.